Below are 24 T cell receptor beta chains sequenced from a single sample in a study of T cells after yellow fever vaccination. One entry per CDR3 protein, called by TCRdb with MiXCR from the 5' RACE reads. The data contain roughly 250,000 distinct CDR3 sequences, roughly 13% of them seen just once; the ten biggest clones take up roughly 0.5%. The source was CD4+ T cells sorted from PBMCs, collected 45 days after the yellow fever booster vaccination. The receptors come from a man aged 30 to 45 who received the YFV17D yellow fever vaccine.

The chain couples TRBV20-1 to TRBJ2-2; D is possibly TRBD2 (5 bases). Trimming shortened V by 1 base and J by 0 bases, and 15 bases separated the two germline ends. Germline lookup yields CDR1 DFQATT and CDR2 SNEGSKA (reference sequence). The CDR3 runs to 17 residues. The CDR3: CSARGGGRRPNTGELFF. In nucleotides, the CDR3 is TGCAGTGCTAGAGGTGGCGGCCGGAGGCCGAACACCGGGGAGCTGTTTTTT.

This clonotype turned up a few times. The chain couples TRBV29-1 to TRBJ2-3, with 11 positions matching TRBD2. This CDR3 spans 16 amino acids. J lost 5 bases, V lost 6 bases, and 13 bases had no gene match. Looked up from germline, CDR1 is SQVTM and CDR2 is ANQGSEA. The CDR3 sequence: CSVERETSGTLDTQYF. The CDR3 DNA reads as TGCAGCGTAGAACGGGAGACTAGCGGGACGCTAGATACGCAGTATTTT.

This clonotype was counted many times. The chain links TRBV5-6 to TRBJ2-5; 9 nucleotides agree with TRBD1. J was trimmed by 4 bases and V by 1 base; bases with no gene match: 5. Germline loops: CDR1 SGHDT, CDR2 YYEEEE. This CDR3 is 15 amino acids long. The CDR3 region has the DNA TGTGCCAGCAGCTTGTTGACAGGGGGTGGAGAGACCCAGTACTTC. This codes for CASSLLTGGGETQYF. The variable domain in full, with the rest retrieved from reference TRBV5-6 and TRBJ2-5, is DAGVTQSPTHLIKTRGQQVTLRCSPKSGHDTVSWYQQALGQGPQFIFQYYEEEERQRGNFPDRFSGHQFPNYSSELNVNALLLGDSALYLCASSLLTGGGETQYFGPGTRLLVL.

The chain employs TRBV12-5 and TRBJ2-2; TRBD1 matches 8 bases. This CDR3 has 18 amino acids. V trimming: 0 bases; J trimming: 3 bases; junction bases outside the gene matches: 9. In germline, CDR1 is LGHNT, CDR2 FRNRAP. In DNA, the CDR3 is TGTGCTAGTGGTTTGGTACCGAGACAGGGGTTAGACACCGGGGAGCTGTTTTTT. Residues: CASGLVPRQGLDTGELFF.

The genes are TRBV11-2 and TRBJ2-2, with 12 bases aligning to TRBD2. The CDR3 sequence is 18 residues long. V shed 5 bases, J shed 4 bases, and the junction held 11 bases outside the gene matches. Germline lookup yields CDR1 SGHAT and CDR2 FQNNGV. The CDR3 bases are TGTGCCAGCAGCCCACCGACTAGCGGGAGAGTTTTCACCGGGGAGCTGTTTTTT. Its translation: CASSPPTSGRVFTGELFF. The full variable domain, rest sourced from reference TRBV11-2 and TRBJ2-2, is EAGVAQSPRYKIIEKRQSVAFWCNPISGHATLYWYQQILGQGPKLLIQFQNNGVVDDSQLPKDRFSAERLKGVDSTLKIQPAKLEDSAVYLCASSPPTSGRVFTGELFFGEGSRLTVL.

This clonotype occurred many times. The V call is TRBV18, the J call TRBJ1-4; tentative D call: TRBD1 (5 bases). Between the trimmed V and J ends, which lost 5 bases and 4 bases, there was a span of 14 bases. This CDR3 contains 15 residues. The germline V gene encodes CDR1 KGHSH and CDR2 LQKENI. The CDR3 sequence: CASSIRDGRNEKLFF. The DNA for the CDR3 is TGTGCCAGCTCAATCAGGGACGGGCGTAATGAAAAACTGTTTTTT.

This clonotype was observed a few times. The chain has TRBV3-1 and TRBJ1-1; no clear D. The germline gives CDR1 LGHDT, CDR2 YNNKEL (reference sequence). Between the trimmed V and J ends, which lost 7 bases and 3 bases, there was a span of 12 bases. The CDR3 has 13 amino acids. The DNA for the CDR3 is TGTGCCAGCATGAAATTAGGAGACACTGAAGCTTTCTTT. Protein sequence: CASMKLGDTEAFF.

A few counts support this clonotype. This chain connects TRBV5-6 to TRBJ2-3; D tentatively fits TRBD1 or TRBD2 (6 bases each). V lost 3 bases to trimming and J lost 6 bases, with 14 bases between them. The CDR3 runs 14 residues. Germline CDR1 is SGHDT and CDR2 is YYEEEE. CDR3 amino acids: CASSSPRGGDTQYF. CDR3 coding DNA: TGTGCCAGCAGCTCTCCCCGAGGGGGGGATACGCAGTATTTT.

This clonotype was seen many times. The chain uses TRBV29-1 and TRBJ2-6, with D unclear. Between the trimmed V and J ends, which lost 1 base and 0 bases, there was a span of 10 bases. Per germline, CDR1 SQVTM and CDR2 ANQGSEA. The CDR3 totals 16 residues. CDR3 loop: CSVEAAGNSGANVLTF. In DNA, the CDR3 is TGCAGCGTTGAAGCGGCAGGCAACTCTGGGGCCAACGTCCTGACTTTC.

The V call is TRBV5-1, the J call TRBJ2-7; the match to TRBD2 covers 10 bases. CDR3 length equals 15 residues. In germline, CDR1 is SGHRS, CDR2 YFSETQ. Trimming took 4 bases from V and 6 from J; bases not matched to a gene: 10. The CDR3 DNA reads TGCGCCAGCAGCGCAACCGCGACTAGCGGGCGCGAGCAGTACTTC. Its translation is CASSATATSGREQYF.

This clonotype was seen more than once but under ten times. The chain couples TRBV23-1 to TRBJ2-7; 7 positions match TRBD1. TRBV23-1 carries the ORF label, with uncertain function. J lost 4 bases, V lost 2 bases, and 8 bases had no gene match. CDR3 length equals 15 residues. The CDR3 loop is CASSQNGTASYEQYF. The CDR3 coding sequence is TGCGCCAGCAGTCAAAATGGGACAGCCAGTTACGAGCAGTACTTC.

The table lists this clonotype with a few counts. The chain has TRBV7-9 and TRBJ2-5; D may match TRBD1 or TRBD2 (5 bases each). Germline V gene sequence: CDR1 SEHNR, CDR2 FQNEAQ (reference sequence). The CDR3 covers 16 residues. V dropped 3 bases and J dropped 4 bases, with 18 bases sitting between them. The chain's CDR3 is CASSLALWGIRETQYF. The CDR3 nucleotides are TGTGCCAGCAGCTTGGCACTGTGGGGGATTCGAGAGACCCAGTACTTC.

J is TRBJ1-1 and V is TRBV7-8, with TRBD1 matching over 8 bases. CDR1 and CDR2 from the germline V gene are SGHVS and FQNEAQ. The J segment lost 1 base and the V segment lost 5 bases, leaving 6 bases of the junction unmatched. There are 15 residues in the CDR3. CDR3 sequence (DNA): TGTGCCAGCAGCCCCCGGACAGGGACGAACACTGAAGCTTTCTTT. It specifies CASSPRTGTNTEAFF.

This clonotype was observed a handful of times. The germline gene is not matched at one end of the junction; a read error may be the cause. The CDR3 region has the DNA TGCAGCGTCTCAACTAGCTCCCACGAGCAGTACTTC. It is translated as CSVSTSSHEQYF. The V gene is TRBV29-1, the J gene TRBJ2-7; tentatively, D is TRBD2 (6 bases). The germline V gene encodes CDR1 SQVTM and CDR2 ANQGSEA. The CDR3 spans 12 residues.

This chain uses TRBV18 with TRBJ2-7; D is unclear. This CDR3 comprises 15 residues. Germline V lookup: CDR1 KGHSH, CDR2 LQKENI. V gave up 3 bases and J gave up 2 bases, with 14 bases separating them. The CDR3 here is CASSPGRGSPYEQYF. Written as DNA, the CDR3 is TGTGCCAGCTCACCGGGTAGAGGTTCACCCTACGAGCAGTACTTC.

This rearrangement joins TRBV15 to TRBJ2-7; D is possibly TRBD1 (6 bases). V lost 1 base, J lost 1 base, and 17 bases lay in between. Germline V gene sequence: CDR1 LNHNV, CDR2 YYDKDF (reference sequence). This CDR3 contains 17 residues. The CDR3 sequence: CATSRVGPGHGSYEQYF. CDR3 nucleotides: TGTGCCACCAGCAGAGTAGGGCCGGGACATGGTTCCTACGAGCAGTACTTC.

This clonotype was seen more than once but under ten times. The chain carries TRBV18 and TRBJ2-7; D uncertain. The CDR3 has 14 amino acids. CDR1 and CDR2 (germline): KGHSH, LQKENI. V lost 0 bases and J lost 6, with 12 bases in between. CDR3 DNA: TGTGCCAGCTCACCACCGACTCGTGATGGCGAGCAGTACTTC. It translates to CASSPPTRDGEQYF.

This clonotype was counted only a few times. This chain joins TRBV5-6 and TRBJ2-3; a possible D gene is TRBD1 (6 bases). V dropped 4 bases and J dropped 2 bases, with 17 bases sitting between them. Germline V lookup: CDR1 SGHDT, CDR2 YYEEEE. The CDR3 extends over 16 amino acids. The CDR3 protein is CASSLTRDTATDTQYF. The CDR3 bases are TGTGCCAGCAGCCTGACCCGGGACACCGCCACAGATACGCAGTATTTT.

The V and J genes are TRBV14 and TRBJ2-2; no reliable D call. Germline V lookup: CDR1 SGHDN, CDR2 FVKESK. This CDR3 is 14 amino acids long. Trimming removed 1 base from V and 7 bases from J, with 10 bases in between. The DNA for the CDR3 is TGTGCCAGCAGCCAAGGTCCCCTATACGGGGAGCTGTTTTTT. As protein: CASSQGPLYGELFF. The variable domain in full, with the rest retrieved from reference TRBV14 and TRBJ2-2, is EAGVTQFPSHSVIEKGQTVTLRCDPISGHDNLYWYRRVMGKEIKFLLHFVKESKQDESGMPNNRFLAERTGGTYSTLKVQPAELEDSGVYFCASSQGPLYGELFFGEGSRLTVL.

This clonotype showed up just a few times. This chain joins TRBV20-1 and TRBJ2-3; D gene uncertain. The CDR3 length is 11 residues. Trimming pared 8 bases from V and 5 bases from J, leaving 11 bases between. The V gene's germline CDR1 is DFQATT and CDR2 SNEGSKA (reference sequence). The CDR3: CSSGRIDTQYF. The CDR3 DNA reads TGCAGTAGTGGGCGGATAGATACGCAGTATTTT.

The gene calls are TRBV2 and TRBJ2-1; 9 nucleotides line up with TRBD2. This CDR3 has 19 amino acids. Germline lookup yields CDR1 SNHLY and CDR2 FYNNEI. V trimming: 4 bases; J trimming: 0 bases; junction bases outside the gene matches: 13. CDR3 bases: TGTGCCAGCAGTGCCCGACGACTAGCGGAGAAGAGCTCCTACAATGAGCAGTTCTTC. Translated: CASSARRLAEKSSYNEQFF. The complete variable domain, with remaining parts taken from reference TRBV2 and TRBJ2-1, reads EPEVTQTPSHQVTQMGQEVILRCVPISNHLYFYWYRQILGQKVEFLVSFYNNEISEKSEIFDDQFSVERPDGSNFTLKIRSTKLEDSAMYFCASSARRLAEKSSYNEQFFGPGTRLTVL.

This clonotype was recorded at least ten times. V gene TRBV6-5 combines with J gene TRBJ2-7; D is undetermined. V lost 2 bases and J lost 1, with 6 bases in between. The CDR3 extends over 13 amino acids. Per germline, CDR1 MNHEY and CDR2 SVGAGI. The CDR3 nucleotides are TGTGCCAGCAGTTACCGGGCTTCCTACGAGCAGTACTTC. It encodes CASSYRASYEQYF.

J is TRBJ2-3 and V is TRBV29-1; D gene unclear. This CDR3 is 12 amino acids long. V lost 5 bases and J lost 2, with 8 bases in between. Germline V CDR1 and CDR2: SQVTM, ANQGSEA. The CDR3: CSVSGITDTQYF. The CDR3 DNA reads TGCAGCGTTAGTGGGATCACAGATACGCAGTATTTT.

The V and J genes are TRBV20-1 and TRBJ2-1; 9 bases fit TRBD2. V lost 3 bases and J lost 9; bases outside the gene matches: 6. CDR3 size: 13 residues. Germline assignment: CDR1 DFQATT and CDR2 SNEGSKA (reference sequence). In DNA, the CDR3 is TGCAGTGCTAGGGGTAGCGGGAGTATTGAGCAGTTCTTC. Its translation: CSARGSGSIEQFF.